These 3 T cell receptor beta chains came from one sample sequenced in a study of blood T cell repertoires in COVID-19. Only in-frame clones appear in the TCRdb table, and some are missing; sequencing was by immunoSEQ multiplex PCR. The sample includes 80,000 or so clones, roughly four fifths seen only once; the top ten take roughly 10%. The sequenced sample was peripheral blood. The source of these receptors is a man aged 55-75 years with acute or convalescent COVID-19.

The V and J genes are TRBV28 and TRBJ2-5, with a tentative D call TRBD2 (5 bases). The CDR3 is 15 amino acids. V was pared by 4 bases and J by 1 base, with 13 bases between. Germline-derived CDR1 and CDR2 are MDHEN and SYDVKM. CDR3 in amino acids: CASSSFGGSQETQYF. The CDR3 DNA is TGTGCCAGCAGTTCCTTCGGAGGCAGCCAAGAGACCCAGTACTTC.

The rearrangement links TRBV30 to TRBJ2-3, with 12 nucleotides matching TRBD2. Germline V CDR1 and CDR2: GTSNPN, SVGIG (reference sequence). The V gene end was trimmed by 3 bases and the J gene end by 4 bases; junction bases not matched to a gene: 5. This CDR3 contains 15 residues. In nucleotides, the CDR3 is TGTGCCTGGAGCGCTAGCGGGGGGGCAGCAGATACGCAGTATTTT. Translated, it gives CAWSASGGAADTQYF. Based on the CDR3 plus reference TRBV30 and TRBJ2-3, the full variable domain is SQTIHQWPATLVQPVGSPLSLECTVEGTSNPNLYWYRQAAGRGLQLLFYSVGIGQISSEVPQNLSASRPQDRQFILSSKKLLLSDSGFYLCAWSASGGAADTQYFGPGTRLTVL.

J is TRBJ1-3 and V is TRBV27; D uncertain. The CDR3 totals 15 residues. Trimming cost V 7 bases and J 0 bases, with 13 bases left between them. The germline gives CDR1 MNHEY, CDR2 SMNVEV (reference sequence). In DNA, the CDR3 is TGTGCCAGCAACTTACTCCCTATCTCTGGAAACACCATATATTTT. Protein: CASNLLPISGNTIYF.